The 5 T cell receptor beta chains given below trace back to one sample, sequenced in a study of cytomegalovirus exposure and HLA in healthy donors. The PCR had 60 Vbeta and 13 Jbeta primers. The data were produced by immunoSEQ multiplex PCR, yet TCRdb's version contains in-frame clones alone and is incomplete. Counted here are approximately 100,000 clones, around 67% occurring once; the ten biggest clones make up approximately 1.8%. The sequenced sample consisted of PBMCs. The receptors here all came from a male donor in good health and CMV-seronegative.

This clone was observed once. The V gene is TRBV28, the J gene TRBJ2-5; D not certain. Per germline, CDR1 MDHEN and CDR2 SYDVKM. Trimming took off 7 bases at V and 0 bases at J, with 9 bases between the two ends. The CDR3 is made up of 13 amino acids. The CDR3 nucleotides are TGTGCCAGCACCCCCCCGGACCAAGAGACCCAGTACTTC. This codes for CASTPPDQETQYF.

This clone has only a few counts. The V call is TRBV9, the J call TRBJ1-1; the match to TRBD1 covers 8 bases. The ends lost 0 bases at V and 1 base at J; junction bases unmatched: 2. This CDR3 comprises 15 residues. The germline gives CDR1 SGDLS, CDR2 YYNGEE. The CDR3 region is CASSVGTGKNTEAFF. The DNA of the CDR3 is TGTGCCAGCAGCGTAGGGACAGGGAAGAACACTGAAGCTTTCTTT.

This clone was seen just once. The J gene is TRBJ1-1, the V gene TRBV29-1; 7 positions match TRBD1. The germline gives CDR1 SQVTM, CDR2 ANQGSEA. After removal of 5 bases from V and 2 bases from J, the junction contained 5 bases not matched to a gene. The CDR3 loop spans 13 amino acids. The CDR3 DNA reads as TGCAGCGTTAGGACAGGAGCTAACACTGAAGCTTTCTTT. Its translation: CSVRTGANTEAFF.

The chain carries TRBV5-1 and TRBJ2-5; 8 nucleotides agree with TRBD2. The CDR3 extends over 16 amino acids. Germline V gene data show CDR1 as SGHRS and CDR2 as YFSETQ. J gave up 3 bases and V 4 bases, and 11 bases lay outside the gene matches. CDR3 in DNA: TGCGCCAGCAGCGCGCGGGGGGCGGGCTCTGAAGAGACCCAGTACTTC. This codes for CASSARGAGSEETQYF.

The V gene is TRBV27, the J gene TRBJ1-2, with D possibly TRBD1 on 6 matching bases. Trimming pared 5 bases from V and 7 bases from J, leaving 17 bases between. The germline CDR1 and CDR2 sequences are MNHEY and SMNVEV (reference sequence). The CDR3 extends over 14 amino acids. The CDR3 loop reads CASSKVRGAAGYTF. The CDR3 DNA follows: TGTGCCAGCAGTAAGGTTCGGGGGGCGGCTGGCTACACCTTC.